Listed below are T cell receptor beta chains from one sample, sequenced in a study of identical twins. TCRdb called the 5' RACE reads again in MiXCR, with one record for every CDR3 protein. The sample includes roughly 1.6 million distinct CDR3 sequences, roughly 35% of them seen just once. The sequenced material came from cord blood. These receptors originate from a newborn girl in good health. Each CDR3 is given with its conserved first and last residue. The D gene is left open where the match is weak. The size field is filled for only some rows; it gives once, few, many or a size class.

TRBJ2-3,TRBV21-1,.,.,TGTGCCTGGTTAGCGGGAGCGGCAGATACGCAGTATTTT,CAWLAGAADTQYF
TRBJ1-2,TRBV18,.,.,TGTGCCAGCTCACCACGGATCCCGACAGGCGTGAACTATGGCTACACCTTC,CASSPRIPTGVNYGYTF
TRBJ2-7,TRBV5-1,.,TRBD2,TGCGCCAGCAGCTTGGCCGGGGGGGCCTACTACAATGAGCAGTACTTC,CASSLAGGAYYNEQYF
TRBJ2-3,TRBV9,.,TRBD1,TGTGCCAGCAGCGTAGTTGGGGGCCGACAGGGTACAGATACGCAGTATTTT,CASSVVGGRQGTDTQYF
TRBJ2-1,TRBV5-1,many,TRBD2,TGCGCCAGCAGCTCCGGACTAGCGGGATTGGATGAGCAGTTCTTC,CASSSGLAGLDEQFF
TRBJ2-1,TRBV20-1,once,.,TGCAGTGCTAGGTTGGGGGGAAGCTCCTACAATGAGCAGTTCTTC,CSARLGGSSYNEQFF
TRBJ2-1,TRBV20-1,few,TRBD1,TGCAGTGCTAGAGATGGGGGACAGCCATACAATGAGCAGTTCTTC,CSARDGGQPYNEQFF
TRBJ2-2,TRBV12-3/TRBV12-4,.,.,TGTGCCAGCAGTTTTTTAGTCCCAAACACCGGGGAGCTGTTTTTT,CASSFLVPNTGELFF
TRBJ2-5,TRBV25-1,.,.,TGTGCCAGCAGTGAATTCTCCATTAAGACCCAGTACTTC,CASSEFSIKTQYF
TRBJ2-7,TRBV3-1,few,.,TGTGCCAGCAGCCAAGACGGGAGCCCCACCTACGAGCAGTACTTC,CASSQDGSPTYEQYF
TRBJ2-3,TRBV12-3/TRBV12-4,many,TRBD1,TGTGCCAGCAGAATCGACAGGGTTTCAGATACGCAGTATTTT,CASRIDRVSDTQYF
TRBJ1-2,TRBV7-9,.,.,TGTGCCAGCAGCTTACCCTCATCCCTCTATGGCTACACCTTC,CASSLPSSLYGYTF
TRBJ2-3,TRBV7-9,many,.,TGTGCCAGCAGCTTACTCCACACAGATACGCAGTATTTT,CASSLLHTDTQYF
TRBJ2-1,TRBV6-5,.,TRBD2,TGTGCCAGCAGTTACGGCGGGGGGGCTTTCAATGAGCAGTTCTTC,CASSYGGGAFNEQFF
TRBJ2-7,TRBV28,.,.,TGTGCCAGCAGTGAGGGACGAAGCTACGGGCAGTACTTC,CASSEGRSYGQYF
TRBJ2-7,TRBV28,.,.,TGTGTCAGCAGTACACTACGGGGATTTGAGCAGTACTTC,CVSSTLRGFEQYF
TRBJ2-7,TRBV14,few,.,TGTGCCAGCAGCCATCTCCGCGACTCCTACGAGCAGTACTTC,CASSHLRDSYEQYF
TRBJ1-6,TRBV7-2,.,.,TGTGCCAGCAGCCCCCAGGGGCCCCATCCACCCCTCCACTTT,CASSPQGPHPPLHF
TRBJ2-7,TRBV27,.,TRBD2,TGTGCCAGCACACCCGGGGGACTAGCGGACGAGCAGTACTTC,CASTPGGLADEQYF
TRBJ2-1,TRBV7-9,few,.,TGTGCCAGCAGCGGGGACCCCTACTCCTACAATGAGCAGTTCTTC,CASSGDPYSYNEQFF
TRBJ2-7,TRBV11-2,.,.,TGTGCCAGCAGCTTAAGGGCCGGGATTAACTACGAGCAGTACTTC,CASSLRAGINYEQYF
TRBJ1-2,TRBV7-9,few,TRBD1,TGTGCCAGCAGCTTCTCAAGACAAGGGGGCGCCTATGGCTACACCTTC,CASSFSRQGGAYGYTF
TRBJ2-7,TRBV5-1,.,TRBD1,TGCGCCAGCAGCTTGTTGGGACAGGGGTTTTACGAGCAGTACTTC,CASSLLGQGFYEQYF
TRBJ2-7,TRBV20-1,few,.,TGCAGTGCTACCCGGACTGCCGACGCCTACGAGCAGTACTTC,CSATRTADAYEQYF
TRBJ2-7,TRBV4-2,.,TRBD2,TGTGCCAGCAGCCAACAGAAGACTAGCGGGAGTGCACCCTACGAGCAGTACTTC,CASSQQKTSGSAPYEQYF
TRBJ2-1,TRBV3-1,many,TRBD1,TGTGCCAGCAGCCTCCGGGACAGGGCATACAATGAGCAGTTCTTC,CASSLRDRAYNEQFF
TRBJ2-2,TRBV6-2/TRBV6-3,.,.,TGTGCCAGCAGTTACAGAAACAGGAACACCGGGGAGCTGTTTTTT,CASSYRNRNTGELFF
TRBJ2-7,TRBV10-3,.,TRBD2,TGTGCCATCACTAGCGGGAGTTACGAGCAGTACTTC,CAITSGSYEQYF
TRBJ1-2,TRBV4-2,.,.,TGTGCCAGCAGCCAGGCCTTGACAGGAACCTATTGCTACACCTTC,CASSQALTGTYCYTF
TRBJ2-7,TRBV5-1,few,TRBD2,TGCGCCAGCAGCTTTAACGCTAGGGCGGGAGGGCCTAGTCCGAACGAGCAGTACTTC,CASSFNARAGGPSPNEQYF
TRBJ2-5,TRBV25-1,few,.,TGTGCCAGCAGTGAATCTGGTAGACTCCAAGAGACCCAGTACTTC,CASSESGRLQETQYF
TRBJ2-2,TRBV7-2,.,.,TGTGCCAGCAGCTCCAGGAACGCGGCTGGGGAGCTGTTTTTT,CASSSRNAAGELFF
TRBJ2-2,TRBV5-1,.,.,TGCGCCAGCAGCTCGCCAGGACTATCGAACACCGGGGAGCTGTTTTTT,CASSSPGLSNTGELFF
TRBJ1-5,TRBV6-1,.,.,TGTGCCAGCAGCGAGGGGATATTGAATCGGCCCCAGCATTTT,CASSEGILNRPQHF
TRBJ2-5,TRBV5-5,.,.,TGTGCCAGCAGCTTGATCCCGTTTGAGACCCAGTACTTC,CASSLIPFETQYF
TRBJ2-6,TRBV20-1,few,.,TGCAGTGCTAGTTGGGGCTCTGGGGCCAACGTCCTGACTTTC,CSASWGSGANVLTF
TRBJ2-1,TRBV4-1,.,.,TGCGCCAGCAGCCAAGATAGGAGAGGGACTCTCCTATACAATGAGCAGTTCTTC,CASSQDRRGTLLYNEQFF
TRBJ2-6,TRBV29-1,few,.,TGCAGCGCCCGAGTGTGGTCGTCTGGGGCCAACGTCCTGACTTTC,CSARVWSSGANVLTF
TRBJ2-1,TRBV4-2,.,.,TGTGCCAGCAGCCACAGGGACAATGAGCAGTTCTTC,CASSHRDNEQFF
TRBJ2-7,TRBV4-2,few,.,TGTGCCAGCAGCCAAGATATTGTTCGGCCTTCGAGCTCCTACGAGCAGTACTTC,CASSQDIVRPSSSYEQYF